These 13 T cell receptor beta chains originate from one sample sequenced in a study of control samples from healthy donors and cancer patients. Libraries were prepared by immunoSEQ multiplex PCR; TCRdb keeps only in-frame clonotypes and omits some of them. The table shows 50,000 or so clones, with around 95% occurring only once. The sample taken for sequencing was blood. The receptors derive from a woman in her late teens or twenties in good health.

The table lists this clone with a few counts. The chain uses TRBV5-3 and TRBJ1-5; perhaps TRBD1 as D (6 bases). TRBV5-3 counts as an open reading frame of uncertain function. This CDR3 is built from 17 residues. Trimming left V 4 bases short and J 7 bases short, with 24 bases between. CDR3 loop: CARSPHRVVSPRQPQHF. The CDR3 DNA follows: TGTGCCAGAAGCCCCCACAGGGTAGTTAGTCCCAGGCAGCCCCAGCATTTT.

The chain has TRBV24-1 and TRBJ2-1, with D tentatively TRBD2 (6 bases). This CDR3 has 14 residues. Trimming cost V 0 bases and J 10 bases, with 12 bases left between them. The germline V gene encodes CDR1 KGHDR and CDR2 SFDVKD. CDR3: CATSDLGAGREQFF. CDR3 nucleotide sequence: TGTGCCACCAGTGATTTGGGGGCGGGGAGAGAGCAGTTCTTC.

The rearrangement links TRBV9 to TRBJ2-3; possible D gene TRBD2, 6 bases. The CDR3 length is 11 residues. The ends were cut back, 3 bases at V and 7 bases at J, with 6 bases in the middle. Germline lookup yields CDR1 SGDLS and CDR2 YYNGEE. CDR3 nucleotide sequence: TGTGCCAGCAGCGGGGACTATACGCAGTATTTT. Amino acid sequence: CASSGDYTQYF.

This chain joins TRBV5-6 and TRBJ1-2; D is uncertain. CDR1 and CDR2 (germline): SGHDT, YYEEEE. The CDR3 is 14 residues long. V lost 4 bases and J 4 bases, leaving 14 bases between the germline ends. This chain's CDR3 is CASSRAISSYGYTF. CDR3 nucleotide sequence: TGTGCCAGCAGCCGGGCGATCTCAAGCTATGGCTACACCTTC. The whole variable domain, remainder taken from reference TRBV5-6 and TRBJ1-2, is DAGVTQSPTHLIKTRGQQVTLRCSPKSGHDTVSWYQQALGQGPQFIFQYYEEEERQRGNFPDRFSGHQFPNYSSELNVNALLLGDSALYLCASSRAISSYGYTFGSGTRLTVV.

The genes are TRBV9 and TRBJ2-7; D may be TRBD1 (6 bases). Trimming stripped 5 bases from V and 2 bases from J, with 17 bases between. Germline values: CDR1 SGDLS, CDR2 YYNGEE. The CDR3 sequence is 15 residues long. DNA for the CDR3: TGTGCCAGCAGTCCCACAGGGATCGTGACCTACGAGCAGTACTTC. Translation gives CASSPTGIVTYEQYF.

The chain uses TRBV3-1 (or the pseudogene TRBV3-2) and TRBJ1-5; D not resolved. Germline assignment: CDR1 LGHDT and CDR2 YNNKEL (reference sequence). The CDR3 runs 12 residues. V lost 2 bases to trimming and J lost 4 bases, with 3 bases between them. The CDR3 region has the DNA TGTGCCAGCAGCCAACTAAATCAGCCCCAGCATTTT. It is translated as CASSQLNQPQHF.

V gene TRBV6-2 or TRBV6-3 combines with J gene TRBJ2-3, with 9 positions matching TRBD2. This CDR3 has 16 residues. V lost 6 bases and J lost 7; bases outside the gene matches: 14. Germline V lookup: CDR1 MNHEY, CDR2 SVGEGT. The chain's CDR3 is CASSAEASGVRNTQYF. CDR3 nucleotides: TGTGCCAGCAGCGCCGAGGCTAGCGGGGTCAGGAATACGCAGTATTTT.

The rearrangement links TRBV4-1 to TRBJ1-1; D possibly corresponds to TRBD1 (5 bases). Trimming removed 3 bases from V and 3 bases from J, with 17 bases in between. This CDR3 has 16 residues. Germline values: CDR1 MGHRA, CDR2 YSYEKL. The DNA of the CDR3 is TGCGCCAGCAGCCACCCTGGGGGAGGCCAACACACTGAAGCTTTCTTT. Protein: CASSHPGGGQHTEAFF.

The V and J genes are TRBV5-1 and TRBJ1-1; unclear D gene. The CDR3 has 13 amino acids. V lost 0 bases and J lost 8, with 11 bases in between. The germline V gene encodes CDR1 SGHRS and CDR2 YFSETQ. Written as DNA, the CDR3 is TGCGCCAGCAGCTTGGTTCCAGATAACGAAGCTTTCTTT. Its protein product is CASSLVPDNEAFF.

The CDR3, as DNA: TGTGCCAGCTCACCGGAAGAGACCCAGTACTTC. Its protein product is CASSPEETQYF. The gene calls are TRBV18 and TRBJ2-5; D ambiguous. Germline CDR1 KGHSH, CDR2 LQKENI. The ends were cut back, 3 bases at V and 3 bases at J, with 2 bases in the middle. This CDR3 has 11 residues. The full variable domain, rest sourced from reference TRBV18 and TRBJ2-5, is NAGVMQNPRHLVRRRGQEARLRCSPMKGHSHVYWYRQLPEEGLKFMVYLQKENIIDESGMPKERFSAEFPKEGPSILRIQQVVRGDSAAYFCASSPEETQYFGPGTRLLVL.

The rearrangement uses TRBV30 and TRBJ2-3, with 7 bases identical to TRBD1. The CDR3 is made up of 13 amino acids. V dropped 3 bases and J dropped 3; count of bases not matched to a gene: 3. CDR1 and CDR2 (germline): GTSNPN, SVGIG (reference sequence). DNA of the CDR3: TGTGCCTGGAGAAGGGGGCGAACAGATACGCAGTATTTT. Protein: CAWRRGRTDTQYF.

The chain carries TRBV7-9 and TRBJ2-7; 7 nucleotides line up with TRBD2. The CDR3 runs 15 residues. Germline V gives CDR1 SEHNR, CDR2 FQNEAQ (reference sequence). With V trimmed by 3 bases and J by 5 bases, 10 bases remained unmatched. The CDR3: CASSFSGHTIDEQYF. The CDR3 region has the DNA TGTGCCAGCAGCTTTAGCGGGCACACCATAGACGAGCAGTACTTC.

The V gene is TRBV7-9, the J gene TRBJ2-3, with 7 positions matching TRBD1. Per the germline V gene, CDR1 is SEHNR and CDR2 is FQNEAQ (reference sequence). V lost 4 bases, J lost 2 bases, and 3 bases stayed unmatched. The CDR3 covers 14 residues. The CDR3 DNA sequence: TGTGCCAGCAGCTCGGGACAGTCCACAGATACGCAGTATTTT. It codes for CASSSGQSTDTQYF.